Below are 15 T cell receptor beta chains sequenced from a single sample in a study of tumor-infiltrating lymphocytes in localized non-small cell lung cancer. TCRdb keeps only in-frame clones here, not all; method: immunoSEQ multiplex PCR. The sample yields around 3,200 clones, approximately 50% seen once. The sample comprised uninvolved lung tissue not adjacent to the tumor. The source is a human donor with non-small cell lung cancer.

This clone was counted a single time. The chain couples TRBV29-1 to TRBJ2-3, with D possibly matching TRBD1 (6 bases). The CDR3 length is 13 residues. Germline-derived CDR1 and CDR2 are SQVTM and ANQGSEA. The V end lost 1 base, the J end lost 4 bases, and 9 bases lay between the germline ends. CDR3 DNA sequence: TGCAGCGTTGAAGGTCAGGGGTCAGATACGCAGTATTTT. It is translated as CSVEGQGSDTQYF.

The CDR3 nucleotides are TGTGCCAGCAGCACCGATTGGTACTATGGCTACACCTTC. Translation: CASSTDWYYGYTF. J is TRBJ1-2 and V is TRBV6-5; D is unclear. The CDR3 sequence is 13 residues long. CDR1 is MNHEY and CDR2 is SVGAGI in the germline V gene. V lost 6 bases and J lost 3, with 11 bases in between.

The chain links TRBV19 to TRBJ2-7; 8 bases line up with TRBD1. The CDR3 has 15 residues. V was pared by 2 bases and J by 1 base, with 4 bases of the junction left unmatched. The germline CDR1 and CDR2 sequences are LNHDA and SQIVND (reference sequence). CDR3: CASSITWTGSYEQYF. The CDR3 bases are TGTGCCAGTAGTATAACGTGGACAGGGTCCTACGAGCAGTACTTC.

This clone was counted between two and nine times. The V call is TRBV9, the J call TRBJ2-2, with unresolved D. Per germline, CDR1 SGDLS and CDR2 YYNGEE. The CDR3 spans 14 residues. Trimming cost V 1 base and J 4 bases, with 8 bases left between them. The CDR3 is CASSVFRSTGELFF. The DNA of the CDR3 is TGTGCCAGCAGCGTATTCAGGAGCACCGGGGAGCTGTTTTTT.

The rearrangement links TRBV11-2 to TRBJ1-2; D unresolved. Germline lookup yields CDR1 SGHAT and CDR2 FQNNGV. This CDR3 contains 12 residues. Trimming took off 5 bases at V and 5 bases at J, with 9 bases between the two ends. The CDR3 region has the DNA TGTGCCAGCAGCATTGACGGGTATGGCTACACCTTC. This sequence encodes CASSIDGYGYTF.

Only a few counts were recorded for this clone. The rearrangement joins TRBV7-2 to TRBJ1-6, with D hard to call. V lost 7 bases, J lost 10 bases, and 8 bases lay in between. In germline, CDR1 is SGHTA, CDR2 FQGNSA. This CDR3 is 11 amino acids long. The CDR3 protein is CASTESSPLHF. For the CDR3, the DNA is TGTGCCAGCACCGAATCCTCACCCCTCCACTTT.

This chain joins TRBV30 and TRBJ1-2; 7 positions agree with TRBD1. This CDR3 comprises 11 residues. Germline V gene lookup returns CDR1 GTSNPN and CDR2 SVGIG (reference sequence). V trimming: 5 bases; J trimming: 5 bases; junction bases outside the gene matches: 2. Here the CDR3 DNA reads TGTGCCTGGGGACAGGATTATGGCTACACCTTC. This encodes CAWGQDYGYTF.

The chain combines TRBV7-9 with TRBJ1-6; a possible D gene is TRBD1 (5 bases). V dropped 3 bases and J dropped 9 bases, with 12 bases sitting between them. Germline CDR1 reads SEHNR; CDR2 reads FQNEAQ (reference sequence). The CDR3 loop spans 14 amino acids. CDR3 DNA sequence: TGTGCCAGCAGCTTCCCAGGGATTATTTCACCCCTCCACTTT. As protein: CASSFPGIISPLHF.

In its sample, this clone was seen a few times. The V and J genes are TRBV27 and TRBJ2-7, with D unresolved. The V end lost 5 bases, the J end lost 0 bases, and 14 bases lay between the germline ends. The CDR3 contains 15 residues. Germline V gene sequence: CDR1 MNHEY, CDR2 SMNVEV (reference sequence). This CDR3 reads CASSPRSISSYEQYF. CDR3 sequence (DNA): TGTGCCAGCAGTCCCAGGAGTATTAGCTCCTACGAGCAGTACTTC.

The chain recombines TRBV7-2 with TRBJ1-2, with D possibly being TRBD1 (5 bases). The CDR3 is made up of 13 amino acids. Trimming left V 5 bases short and J 4 bases short, with 11 bases between. Germline V gives CDR1 SGHTA, CDR2 FQGNSA. The CDR3 coding sequence is TGTGCCAGCAGCGCGGGACGGAGCTATGGCTACACCTTC. The encoded protein is CASSAGRSYGYTF.

The chain carries TRBV19 and TRBJ2-7; TRBD1 is a possible D gene (6 bases). With 5 bases removed from V and 6 bases from J, the gap between germline ends came to 20 bases. CDR1 and CDR2 from the germline V gene are LNHDA and SQIVND (reference sequence). The CDR3 consists of 15 residues. CDR3 sequence reads: CASSPRRQDGGEQYF. The CDR3 coding sequence is TGTGCCAGTAGTCCCCGGAGACAGGACGGTGGCGAGCAGTACTTC.

The V call is TRBV11-1, the J call TRBJ1-1; D possibly corresponds to TRBD1 (5 bases). The germline CDR1 and CDR2 sequences are SGHAT and FQDESV (reference sequence). With 7 bases removed from V and 6 bases from J, the gap between germline ends came to 15 bases. This CDR3 is 13 amino acids long. Written as DNA, the CDR3 is TGTGCCAGCAAAGAACCGGGGGTCTCTGAAGCTTTCTTT. This gives the protein CASKEPGVSEAFF.

This chain uses TRBV19 with TRBJ1-3, with 9 bases lining up with TRBD1. CDR3 length: 13 amino acids. The V and J ends lost 6 bases and 8 bases, in that order; junction bases with no gene match: 5. Per the germline V gene, CDR1 is LNHDA and CDR2 is SQIVND (reference sequence). CDR3 loop: CASSRRQGDTIYF. The CDR3 DNA reads TGTGCCAGTAGCCGCCGACAGGGGGACACCATATATTTT. Full variable domain (missing parts from reference TRBV19 and TRBJ1-3): DGGITQSPKYLFRKEGQNVTLSCEQNLNHDAMYWYRQDPGQGLRLIYYSQIVNDFQKGDIAEGYSVSREKKESFPLTVTSAQKNPTAFYLCASSRRQGDTIYFGEGSWLTVV.

V usage is TRBV30 and J usage is TRBJ2-7; TRBD2 might be the D (6 bases). Germline CDR1 and CDR2: GTSNPN and SVGIG (reference sequence). Trimming left V 3 bases short and J 0 bases short, with 12 bases between. The CDR3 has 14 amino acids. The CDR3 is CAWSSGGTSYEQYF. The CDR3 DNA reads as TGTGCCTGGAGCTCAGGCGGGACCTCCTACGAGCAGTACTTC.

This clone was seen once. The chain joins TRBV19 to TRBJ2-7; 9 bases agree with TRBD1. The J segment lost 3 bases and the V segment lost 5 bases, leaving 5 bases of the junction unmatched. Germline V gene lookup returns CDR1 LNHDA and CDR2 SQIVND (reference sequence). There are 14 residues in the CDR3. CDR3 sequence (DNA): TGTGCCAGTAGTCCGGACAGGGGTTTCTACGAGCAGTACTTC. Amino acid sequence: CASSPDRGFYEQYF.